The sequence of this T cell receptor beta chain was determined in a study of T cells in Graves' hyperthyroidism and ophthalmopathy. This clonotype was observed a few times. Its antigen is not known. With 5 bases removed from V and 7 bases from J, the gap between germline ends came to 17 bases. Germline V gene sequence: CDR1 KGHSH, CDR2 LQKENI. The CDR3 contains 15 residues. Regarding the study as a whole: Ophthalmopathy was predicted by the model a median of approximately 6 months ahead of onset.

The TCR beta CDR3 regions underwent amplification using RNA transcripts as the source. RT-PCR in the first round (using the HTBI primer set) targeted the TCR CDR3. TCRdb itself ran the multiplex PCR reads through MiXCR, one entry per CDR3 protein. The sample contains 550,000 to 650,000 distinct CDR3 sequences, about 15% of which appear only once. This sequence was found in a woman in her twenties or thirties with Graves' hyperthyroidism that later progressed to Graves' ophthalmopathy. The chain carries TRBV18 and TRBJ1-4; tentatively, D is TRBD1 (5 bases). The sample comprised blood. Written as DNA, the CDR3 is TGTGCCAGCTCATCCTCCAGGGTCGAAAGTGAAAAACTGTTTTTT. It translates to CASSSSRVESEKLFF.